The rows below give T cell receptor beta chains drawn from one sample of a study of shared clonotypes between healthy human individuals. TCRdb keeps only in-frame clones here, not all; method: immunoSEQ multiplex PCR. This sample has over a million clones, with approximately 97% found just once. The sample consisted of naive CD4+ T cells sorted from blood. Source of these receptors: a man aged 25-45 years in good health. CDR3s include the opening cysteine and the closing phenylalanine or tryptophan. The D gene is left open where the match is weak. Clone size, where shown, is once, few, many, or a class for clones that have expanded.

clone_size	v_call	d_call	j_call	cdr3_aa	cdr3_nt
once	TRBV23-1	NA	TRBJ1-3	CASSHPRPRPRGNTIYF	TGCGCCAGCAGTCACCCCCGACCCAGGCCGCGGGGAAACACCATATATTTT
NA	TRBV6-5	NA	TRBJ1-2	CASSRTANYGYTF	TGTGCCAGCAGTCGGACAGCGAACTATGGCTACACCTTC
NA	TRBV28	NA	TRBJ2-1	CASSLGGAAYNEQFF	TGTGCCAGCAGTTTGGGCGGGGCTGCTTACAATGAGCAGTTCTTC
NA	TRBV30	NA	TRBJ1-5	CAWSGGSGRAPQHF	TGTGCCTGGAGTGGGGGGTCAGGGAGGGCGCCCCAGCATTTT
NA	TRBV28	NA	TRBJ2-5	CASSLTAKETQYF	TGTGCCAGCAGTTTAACAGCGAAAGAGACCCAGTACTTC
NA	TRBV5-4	NA	TRBJ1-1	CASSLDLRGTEAFF	TGTGCCAGCAGCTTGGATCTGAGGGGCACTGAAGCTTTCTTT
NA	TRBV10-3	TRBD2	TRBJ2-7	CAISEKLAGSSSYEQYF	TGTGCCATCAGTGAGAAACTAGCGGGAAGTTCATCCTACGAGCAGTACTTC
NA	TRBV7-7	TRBD1	TRBJ2-2	CASSLYQGADTGELFF	TGTGCTAGCAGCTTATACCAGGGGGCGGACACCGGGGAGCTGTTTTTT
NA	TRBV5-4	NA	TRBJ1-1	CASSLETHSTEAFF	TGTGCCAGCAGCTTGGAGACCCATTCCACTGAAGCTTTCTTT
NA	TRBV5-4	TRBD2	TRBJ2-7	CASSYSGRALYEQYF	TGTGCCAGCAGTTACAGCGGGAGGGCCCTCTACGAGCAGTACTTC
NA	TRBV28	NA	TRBJ2-3	CASSLSGGGRTDTQYF	TGTGCCAGCAGTTTATCCGGGGGCGGTCGGACAGATACGCAGTATTTT
NA	TRBV5-6	NA	TRBJ2-4	CASSLRRTENIQYF	TGTGCCAGCAGCTTGAGACGGACAGAAAACATTCAGTACTTC
NA	TRBV7-2	NA	TRBJ1-5	CASSSGWGRVGGGNQPQHF	TGTGCCAGCAGCTCCGGTTGGGGGCGGGTAGGGGGAGGCAATCAGCCCCAGCATTTT
once	TRBV27	NA	TRBJ2-7	CASSLNRVTYEQYF	TGTGCCAGCAGTTTAAACAGGGTAACCTACGAGCAGTACTTC
NA	TRBV5-1	TRBD2	TRBJ2-1	CASSLTSGGDVEQFF	TGCGCCAGCAGCTTGACTAGCGGGGGGGACGTTGAGCAGTTCTTC
once	TRBV28	TRBD1	TRBJ1-5	CASSLGDRYYQPQHF	TGTGCCAGCAGTTTGGGGGACAGGTACTATCAGCCCCAGCATTTT
NA	TRBV6-5	NA	TRBJ2-1	CASSYRGQFF	TGTGCCAGCAGTTACAGGGGGCAGTTCTTC
once	TRBV29-1	NA	TRBJ2-3	CSVPGSLSTDTQYF	TGCAGCGTTCCCGGGTCCCTGAGCACAGATACGCAGTATTTT
NA	TRBV28	TRBD1	TRBJ1-2	CASSSRTGTGNGYTF	TGTGCCAGCAGTTCACGAACCGGGACAGGGAATGGCTACACCTTC
NA	TRBV5-1	NA	TRBJ2-3	CASSLDGSGTDTQYF	TGCGCCAGCAGCTTAGACGGGAGTGGCACAGATACGCAGTATTTT
NA	TRBV5-6	TRBD1	TRBJ1-4	CASSHGQGAREKLFF	TGTGCCAGCAGCCACGGACAGGGGGCTCGTGAAAAACTGTTTTTT
NA	TRBV18	NA	TRBJ1-3	CASSPPGHRASGNTIYF	TGTGCCAGCTCACCACCGGGACACCGAGCCTCTGGAAACACCATATATTTT
NA	TRBV28	TRBD2	TRBJ2-3	CASRPLGSGSRDTQYF	TGTGCCAGCCGCCCCCTTGGGAGCGGGAGTAGGGATACGCAGTATTTT
NA	TRBV6-1	NA	TRBJ1-3	CASSEAGVPGNTIYF	TGTGCCAGCAGTGAAGCAGGGGTCCCTGGAAACACCATATATTTT
NA	TRBV10-3	NA	TRBJ2-6	CAISVDSVTSGANVLTF	TGTGCCATCAGTGTGGATTCCGTGACTTCTGGGGCCAACGTCCTGACTTTC
NA	TRBV27	NA	TRBJ1-5	CASSFGSREHLNQPQHF	TGTGCCAGCAGTTTCGGTAGCAGGGAGCATCTCAATCAGCCCCAGCATTTT
NA	TRBV19	TRBD1	TRBJ1-1	CASSIVRTGLLMNTEAFF	TGTGCCAGTAGTATAGTAAGGACAGGGCTTCTCATGAACACTGAAGCTTTCTTT
NA	TRBV25-1	TRBD1	TRBJ1-2	CASTPTGSDGYTF	TGTGCCAGCACCCCGACAGGGTCCGATGGCTACACCTTC